Following are 20 T cell receptor beta chains from one sample sequenced in a study of T-cell memory formation after mild COVID-19. TCRdb analysed the 5' RACE reads with MiXCR anew, one entry per CDR3 protein. The table shows some 340,000 distinct CDR3 sequences, with about an eighth occurring only once. The source material was PBMCs or a T cell subset sorted from them (not recorded which). Every receptor here comes from a man younger than 35 who had mild COVID-19 (a few samples of this study predate the infection). Cell type and time point are not known.

This clonotype was seen only a few times. This chain joins TRBV4-1 and TRBJ2-3; no firm D call. Germline CDR1 MGHRA, CDR2 YSYEKL. The CDR3 is made up of 14 amino acids. V was shortened by 0 bases and J by 0 bases, with 4 bases between the two germline ends. DNA for the CDR3: TGCGCCAGCAGCCAAGAGGTTAGCACAGATACGCAGTATTTT. This translates into CASSQEVSTDTQYF.

This chain uses TRBV29-1 with TRBJ1-2; no definite D call. This CDR3 has 13 residues. Between the trimmed V and J ends, which lost 7 bases and 3 bases, there was a span of 15 bases. Per the germline V gene, CDR1 is SQVTM and CDR2 is ANQGSEA. The CDR3 nucleotides read TGCAGCGCCGGACGGAGGCTAGACTATGGCTACACCTTC. As protein: CSAGRRLDYGYTF.

This clonotype has more than one count but fewer than ten. The chain links TRBV7-9 to TRBJ2-1; D is unresolved. CDR3 length: 13 amino acids. Germline CDR1 reads SEHNR; CDR2 reads FQNEAQ (reference sequence). The V end lost 5 bases, the J end lost 5 bases, and 10 bases lay between the germline ends. The CDR3 bases are TGTGCCAGCAGCAAGACGCCGAACAATGAGCAGTTCTTC. Translation: CASSKTPNNEQFF.

There are a few counts of this clonotype. The V gene is TRBV5-1, the J gene TRBJ2-5; tentative D call: TRBD2 (6 bases). Trimming pared 1 base from V and 6 bases from J, leaving 16 bases between. CDR1 SGHRS and CDR2 YFSETQ come from the germline V gene. The CDR3 is 15 residues long. CDR3 sequence (DNA): TGCGCCAGCAGCTTGTGGAGGGCGGCGGAGAAGACCCAGTACTTC. Translated, it gives CASSLWRAAEKTQYF.

This clonotype was seen a handful of times. The CDR3 sequence is CASSPGGTQPQHF. For the CDR3, the DNA is TGTGCCAGCTCACCAGGGGGCACGCAGCCCCAGCATTTT. This rearrangement joins TRBV18 to TRBJ1-5; D is possibly TRBD1 (6 bases). Between the trimmed V and J ends, which lost 2 bases and 7 bases, there was a span of 9 bases. CDR1 is KGHSH, CDR2 LQKENI, per germline. The CDR3 has 13 residues.

This sequence joins TRBV4-1 and TRBJ2-2; 8 bases fit TRBD2. Germline V gene lookup returns CDR1 MGHRA and CDR2 YSYEKL. The CDR3 is 15 amino acids. V shed 4 bases and J 7 bases; nucleotides not matched to a gene: 8. The CDR3 coding sequence is TGCGCCAGCAGCCCCCGGGGGGGCCAAGGCGGGGAGCTGTTTTTT. Amino acid sequence: CASSPRGGQGGELFF.

The chain joins TRBV29-1 to TRBJ2-3; a possible D gene is TRBD1 (6 bases). Per germline, CDR1 SQVTM and CDR2 ANQGSEA. The CDR3 spans 14 residues. The V end was cut by 1 base, the J end by 5 bases, with 13 bases between. The CDR3 spells CSVEGNRAGDTQYF. The CDR3 DNA reads as TGCAGCGTTGAAGGCAACAGGGCCGGAGATACGCAGTATTTT.

This clonotype was detected only a few times. The chain uses TRBV9 and TRBJ2-3; 7 bases agree with TRBD1. Trimming took 4 bases from V and 2 from J; bases not matched to a gene: 7. This CDR3 comprises 15 residues. The germline gives CDR1 SGDLS, CDR2 YYNGEE. The CDR3: CASSSGGAATDTQYF. The DNA for the CDR3 is TGTGCCAGCAGCTCAGGGGGAGCGGCCACAGATACGCAGTATTTT.

This clonotype was found many times. The chain uses TRBV7-9 and TRBJ1-1; D is unclear. This CDR3 contains 13 residues. Germline CDR1 reads SEHNR; CDR2 reads FQNEAQ (reference sequence). V was trimmed by 5 bases and J by 4 bases, leaving 11 bases between them. The CDR3 region is CASSQVGGTEAFF. CDR3 coding DNA: TGTGCCAGCAGCCAAGTGGGAGGCACTGAAGCTTTCTTT.

The V gene is TRBV15, the J gene TRBJ2-3; 9 bases align to TRBD2. CDR1 is LNHNV and CDR2 is YYDKDF in the germline V gene (reference sequence). There are 15 residues in the CDR3. Trimming removed 2 bases from V and 4 bases from J; junction bases left unmatched: 4. Here the CDR3 reads CATSRPSGVADTQYF. The CDR3 region has the DNA TGTGCCACCAGCAGACCTAGCGGGGTTGCAGATACGCAGTATTTT.

In this sample, this clonotype turned up a few times. The V call is TRBV20-1, the J call TRBJ2-7, with TRBD1 matching over 10 bases. The CDR3 extends over 16 amino acids. Germline V gene data show CDR1 as DFQATT and CDR2 as SNEGSKA (reference sequence). The J segment lost 3 bases and the V segment lost 1 base, leaving 9 bases of the junction unmatched. The CDR3 region has the DNA TGCAGTGCTAGAGGTACGGGACAGGGGTCCCTCTACGAGCAGTACGTC. Residues: CSARGTGQGSLYEQYV.

This clonotype was counted only a few times. The chain links TRBV20-1 to TRBJ2-3; tentative D call: TRBD2 (6 bases). Germline lookup yields CDR1 DFQATT and CDR2 SNEGSKA (reference sequence). The V and J ends lost 3 bases and 2 bases respectively, with 15 bases between them. The CDR3 has 15 amino acids. The CDR3 nucleotides are TGCAGTGCTAGTTCCTGGGGGGAAAACACAGATACGCAGTATTTT. Amino acids: CSASSWGENTDTQYF.

In this sample, this clonotype turned up many times. The chain has TRBV28 and TRBJ2-7; perhaps TRBD1 as D (5 bases). Looked up from germline, CDR1 is MDHEN and CDR2 is SYDVKM. The CDR3 contains 16 residues. Between the trimmed V and J ends, which lost 1 base and 4 bases, there was a span of 17 bases. The CDR3: CASSLFPGQGRYEQYV. In DNA form, the CDR3 reads TGTGCCAGCAGTTTATTCCCTGGGCAGGGAAGATACGAGCAGTACGTC.

V usage is TRBV5-1 and J usage is TRBJ2-5; 9 positions match TRBD1. Germline values: CDR1 SGHRS, CDR2 YFSETQ. After removal of 4 bases from V and 5 bases from J, the junction contained 12 bases not matched to a gene. This CDR3 is built from 16 residues. CDR3 residues: CASSMGQGDRWETQYF. As DNA, the CDR3 is TGCGCCAGCAGCATGGGACAGGGAGATCGGTGGGAGACCCAGTACTTC.

This clonotype was seen repeatedly, ten times or more. The chain recombines TRBV5-1 with TRBJ2-1; D tentatively fits TRBD1 or TRBD2 (6 bases each). Trimming removed 6 bases at V and 1 base at J, with 11 bases between. There are 14 residues in the CDR3. CDR1 and CDR2 from the germline V gene are SGHRS and YFSETQ. The CDR3 here is CASTRGGSYNEQFF. The CDR3 nucleotides read TGCGCCAGCACGCGAGGGGGGTCCTACAATGAGCAGTTCTTC.

This clonotype has a count of ten or more. The chain carries TRBV5-1 and TRBJ2-7; 7 bases align to TRBD2. The CDR3 length is 15 residues. CDR1 is SGHRS, CDR2 YFSETQ, per germline. J lost 3 bases, V lost 4 bases, and 10 bases had no gene match. The CDR3 region has the DNA TGCGCCAGCAGCCCATTGGGAGGGCCGGGCTACGAGCAGTACTTC. Translating it yields CASSPLGGPGYEQYF.

At least ten counts were recorded for this clonotype. For the CDR3, the DNA is TGCAGTGTCAGGGCGACATATGGCTACACCTTC. This translates into CSVRATYGYTF. This sequence joins TRBV20-1 and TRBJ1-2; a weak D match, TRBD1 (5 bases). CDR3 length: 11 residues. The V gene lost 7 bases and the J gene lost 5 bases, with 11 bases spanning the gap. Looked up from germline, CDR1 is DFQATT and CDR2 is SNEGSKA (reference sequence).

There are a few counts of this clonotype. The J gene is TRBJ1-1, the V gene TRBV13; D may be TRBD1 (5 bases). The germline CDR1 and CDR2 sequences are PRHDT and FYEKMQ (reference sequence). Trimming cost V 5 bases and J 7 bases, with 14 bases left between them. There are 13 residues in the CDR3. For the CDR3, the DNA is TGTGCCAGCAGCCGAGGGACTGTCCGTGAAGCTTTCTTT. Translation: CASSRGTVREAFF.

This clonotype has more than one count but fewer than ten. J is TRBJ2-7 and V is TRBV5-1, with TRBD1 matching over 10 bases. CDR3 size: 13 residues. The junction had 1 base not matched to a gene; V was cut back by 1 base and J by 6 bases. The V gene's germline CDR1 is SGHRS and CDR2 YFSETQ. The CDR3 sequence is CASSLRTGGEQYV. In DNA form, the CDR3 reads TGCGCCAGCAGCTTGAGGACAGGGGGCGAGCAGTACGTC.

The genes are TRBV18 and TRBJ2-1, with D perhaps assigned TRBD1 or TRBD2 (6 bases each). CDR1 is KGHSH, CDR2 LQKENI, per germline. The CDR3 loop spans 15 amino acids. V dropped 2 bases and J dropped 10 bases, with 18 bases sitting between them. CDR3: CASSPDTGRIGEQFF. DNA for the CDR3: TGTGCCAGCTCACCAGACACAGGGAGGATAGGGGAGCAGTTCTTC.